The next 19 T cell receptor beta chains were all read from a single sample in a study of CD8 T cells in Susac syndrome. RNA, at about 0.45 to 1 ug, was reverse transcribed with random hexamers. TCRdb itself ran the immunoSEQ multiplex PCR reads through MiXCR, one entry per CDR3 protein. The sample carries approximately 210,000 distinct CDR3 sequences, about 94% recorded once. The sequencing sample was made of CD4+ T cells from PBMCs. The source of these receptors is a human donor with Susac syndrome.

This clonotype has a single count. The rearrangement joins TRBV5-1 to TRBJ1-2, with D uncertain. V gave up 1 base and J gave up 7 bases, with 14 bases separating them. Germline CDR1 and CDR2: SGHRS and YFSETQ. The CDR3 is 14 residues long. The CDR3 nucleotides are TGCGCCAGCAGCTTGTATACGGGATCACGTGGCTACACCTTC. It translates to CASSLYTGSRGYTF.

The V gene is TRBV9, the J gene TRBJ2-1, with 10 bases fitting TRBD2. Germline V gene data show CDR1 as SGDLS and CDR2 as YYNGEE. Trimming at V came to 0 bases and at J to 9 bases, leaving 12 bases not matched to a gene. CDR3 length: 17 amino acids. DNA of the CDR3: TGTGCCAGCAGCGTAGGAGGGCTAGCGGGAGCCGATAGTGAGCAGTTCTTC. Its translation: CASSVGGLAGADSEQFF.

The chain couples TRBV28 to TRBJ2-7, with D maybe TRBD1 (9 bases). Trimming stripped 5 bases from V and 2 bases from J, with 16 bases between. The CDR3 runs to 15 residues. CDR1 is MDHEN and CDR2 is SYDVKM in the germline V gene. CDR3 sequence: CASSRGGTGTYEQYF. CDR3 in DNA: TGTGCCAGCAGTCGGGGGGGGACAGGGACCTACGAGCAGTACTTC.

The rearrangement links TRBV4-2 to TRBJ1-4; D not certain. V shed 1 base and J shed 3 bases, with 21 bases lying between them. This CDR3 comprises 19 residues. Germline lookup yields CDR1 LGHNA and CDR2 YNFKEQ. Written as DNA, the CDR3 is TGTGCCAGCAGCCAAGGTCAGAGTAGGAGGGAAAGGGCTAATGAAAAACTGTTTTTT. Amino acids: CASSQGQSRRERANEKLFF.

The J gene is TRBJ2-3, the V gene TRBV7-9; D remains ambiguous. Germline CDR1 SEHNR, CDR2 FQNEAQ (reference sequence). Trimming left V 5 bases short and J 5 bases short, with 14 bases between. This CDR3 contains 14 residues. CDR3: CASSPLSIRDTQYF. The CDR3 DNA reads TGTGCCAGCAGCCCCCTCTCAATACGAGATACGCAGTATTTT.

The genes are TRBV19 and TRBJ2-7, with TRBD2 as a possible D gene (6 bases). In germline, CDR1 is LNHDA, CDR2 SQIVND (reference sequence). This CDR3 is built from 13 residues. V lost 3 bases to trimming and J lost 0 bases, with 6 bases between them. CDR3 nucleotide sequence: TGTGCCAGTAGTATCGGGGGCTCCTACGAGCAGTACTTC. Its translation: CASSIGGSYEQYF.

This clonotype has more than one count but fewer than ten. The CDR3 region has the DNA TGCGCCAGCAGGAGACTTCCGACAGGGGACGGTGGAGAGCAGTACTTC. Translating it yields CASRRLPTGDGGEQYF. The chain is built from TRBV5-1 and TRBJ2-7; the match to TRBD1 covers 8 bases. Germline CDR1 SGHRS, CDR2 YFSETQ. The CDR3 loop spans 16 amino acids. The V and J ends lost 5 bases and 7 bases, in that order; junction bases with no gene match: 17.

V is TRBV7-3 and J is TRBJ2-1; 12 nucleotides align to TRBD2. The V and J ends lost 7 bases and 6 bases, in that order; junction bases with no gene match: 4. Germline V CDR1 and CDR2: SGHTA, FQGTGA. This CDR3 has 14 amino acids. This CDR3 is CASKLAGGGNEQFF. For the CDR3, the DNA is TGTGCCAGCAAACTAGCGGGGGGCGGCAATGAGCAGTTCTTC.

J is TRBJ2-3 and V is TRBV4-3; D gene unclear. V was trimmed by 1 base and J by 1 base, leaving 3 bases between them. Germline V gene data show CDR1 as LGHNA and CDR2 as YSLEER. The CDR3 consists of 13 residues. The CDR3, as DNA: TGCGCCAGCAGCCAAGCACGCACAGATACGCAGTATTTT. It encodes CASSQARTDTQYF.

The gene calls are TRBV20-1 and TRBJ2-7, with TRBD2 identical over 8 bases. The CDR3 runs 13 residues. Germline V gives CDR1 DFQATT, CDR2 SNEGSKA (reference sequence). The V gene end was trimmed by 6 bases and the J gene end by 3 bases; junction bases not matched to a gene: 7. The CDR3 DNA is TGCAGTGCGGCGGCGGGGACTAGCTACGAGCAGTACTTC. Amino acid sequence: CSAAAGTSYEQYF.

The genes are TRBV14 and TRBJ2-7; 8 bases match TRBD1. This CDR3 comprises 16 residues. V lost 0 bases, J lost 3 bases, and 7 bases stayed unmatched. Germline CDR1 SGHDN, CDR2 FVKESK. CDR3 protein: CASSQDLLQGGYEQYF. CDR3 nucleotides: TGTGCCAGCAGCCAAGACCTCCTACAGGGGGGCTACGAGCAGTACTTC.

CDR3 DNA: TGCAGTGCTAGTCAGATGAGAGGGCCAGCGGGGGGAGTTACGCAGTATTTT. This sequence encodes CSASQMRGPAGGVTQYF. The chain couples TRBV20-1 to TRBJ2-3, with 9 bases lining up with TRBD2. This CDR3 contains 17 residues. J was trimmed by 8 bases and V by 3 bases; bases with no gene match: 18. Germline CDR1 reads DFQATT; CDR2 reads SNEGSKA (reference sequence).

The chain combines TRBV12-3 or TRBV12-4 with TRBJ2-1; 10 nucleotides match TRBD1. V trimming: 5 bases; J trimming: 3 bases; junction bases outside the gene matches: 4. This CDR3 comprises 15 residues. The CDR3 bases are TGTGCCAGCAGTCCTGGGACAGGGGTCTACAATGAGCAGTTCTTC. It is translated as CASSPGTGVYNEQFF.

The rearrangement joins TRBV7-9 to TRBJ1-6; D gene ambiguous. The germline gives CDR1 SEHNR, CDR2 FQNEAQ (reference sequence). The V and J ends lost 5 bases and 3 bases respectively, with 11 bases between them. CDR3 size: 15 residues. Written as DNA, the CDR3 is TGTGCCAGCAGCAATGACAACCGCTATAATTCACCCCTCCACTTT. It specifies CASSNDNRYNSPLHF.

The chain links TRBV2 to TRBJ2-1; 8 nucleotides align to TRBD1. CDR1 and CDR2 from the germline V gene are SNHLY and FYNNEI. V trimming: 4 bases; J trimming: 3 bases; junction bases outside the gene matches: 5. The CDR3 extends over 15 amino acids. The CDR3 nucleotides are TGTGCCAGCAGTGTCGACAGGGGTCGCTACAATGAGCAGTTCTTC. Protein: CASSVDRGRYNEQFF.

The genes are TRBV7-3 and TRBJ2-5, with 8 bases fitting TRBD2. Germline V gives CDR1 SGHTA, CDR2 FQGTGA. Trimming at V came to 6 bases and at J to 4 bases, leaving 4 bases not matched to a gene. The CDR3 is 13 residues long. CDR3 DNA sequence: TGTGCCAGCAGTCAAACTAGCGGAGAGACCCAGTACTTC. Amino acids: CASSQTSGETQYF. Full variable domain (rest looked up from reference TRBV7-3 and TRBJ2-5): GAGVSQTPSNKVTEKGKYVELRCDPISGHTALYWYRQSLGQGPEFLIYFQGTGAADDSGLPNDRFFAVRPEGSVSTLKIQRTERGDSAVYLCASSQTSGETQYFGPGTRLLVL.

The J gene is TRBJ2-2, the V gene TRBV20-1; 13 bases are a match to TRBD2. Per germline, CDR1 DFQATT and CDR2 SNEGSKA (reference sequence). The length of the CDR3 is 15 residues. The V and J ends lost 4 bases and 4 bases, in that order; junction bases with no gene match: 3. The CDR3 here is CSAKGLAGSTGELFF. The CDR3 DNA follows: TGCAGTGCTAAGGGACTAGCGGGGAGCACCGGGGAGCTGTTTTTT.

The chain combines TRBV20-1 with TRBJ1-2; 7 positions agree with TRBD1. J gave up 10 bases and V 5 bases, and 7 bases lay outside the gene matches. The CDR3 extends over 11 amino acids. Per the germline V gene, CDR1 is DFQATT and CDR2 is SNEGSKA (reference sequence). The CDR3 DNA follows: TGCAGTGCTGTGACAGGGAAGGACTACACCTTC. Its protein product is CSAVTGKDYTF.

The CDR3 DNA sequence: TGCAGCGTTGGCCTGACAGGGGCTGAAGCTTTCTTT. Translated, it gives CSVGLTGAEAFF. V is TRBV29-1 and J is TRBJ1-1; 8 positions agree with TRBD1. In germline, CDR1 is SQVTM, CDR2 ANQGSEA. The CDR3 length is 12 residues. The J segment lost 6 bases and the V segment lost 4 bases, leaving 4 bases of the junction unmatched.